This T cell receptor beta chain was captured in a study of control samples from healthy donors and cancer patients. V was clipped by 0 bases and J by 7 bases, with 12 bases between them. Per the germline V gene, CDR1 is LGHDT and CDR2 is YNNKEL (reference sequence). The CDR3 covers 14 residues. Produced via immunoSEQ multiplex PCR; TCRdb's table is partial and in-frame only. The sample shows about 160,000 clones, 96% of them seen only once. The clonotype was recovered from a woman aged 25 to 39 in good health. The V gene is TRBV3-1 (or the pseudogene TRBV3-2), the J gene TRBJ2-5; D is possibly TRBD1 (5 bases). The specimen sequenced was blood. CDR3 DNA sequence: TGTGCCAGCAGCCAAGATTGGGGTCAGGGGACCCAGTACTTC. It is translated as CASSQDWGQGTQYF.